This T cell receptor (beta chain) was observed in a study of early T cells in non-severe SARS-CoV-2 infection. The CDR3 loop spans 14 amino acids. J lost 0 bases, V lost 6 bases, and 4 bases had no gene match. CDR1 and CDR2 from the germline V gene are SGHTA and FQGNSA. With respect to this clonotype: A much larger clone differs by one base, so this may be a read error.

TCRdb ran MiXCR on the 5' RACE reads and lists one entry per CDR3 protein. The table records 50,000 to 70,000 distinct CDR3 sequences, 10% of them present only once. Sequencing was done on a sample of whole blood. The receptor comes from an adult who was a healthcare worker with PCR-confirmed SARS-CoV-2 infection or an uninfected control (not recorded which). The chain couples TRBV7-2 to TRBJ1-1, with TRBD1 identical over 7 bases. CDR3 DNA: TGTGCCAGCAGGCTAGGGGGCATGAACACTGAAGCTTTCTTT. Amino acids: CASRLGGMNTEAFF. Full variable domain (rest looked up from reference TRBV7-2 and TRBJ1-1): GAGVSQSPSNKVTEKGKDVELRCDPISGHTALYWYRQSLGQGLEFLIYFQGNSAPDKSGLPSDRFSAERTGGSVSTLTIQRTQQEDSAVYLCASRLGGMNTEAFFGQGTRLTVV.